This T cell receptor beta chain was observed in a study of shared clonotypes between healthy human individuals. Assay runs were performed at deep level. Sorted-subset replicate PCR reactions were performed with approximately 180 ng DNA, corresponding to tens of thousands of T cell genomes. Here immunoSEQ multiplex PCR was the method, and the copy in TCRdb shows in-frame clones only, minus some. This sample yields over 800,000 clones, of which about 92% are seen a single time; nearly 25% belongs to the top ten. The CDR3 sequence is 15 residues long. Germline values: CDR1 MNHEY, CDR2 SVGAGI. V lost 6 bases, J lost 5 bases, and 7 bases stayed unmatched. Naive CD8 cells lacked CD45RO, underwent positive selection for CCR7 and left out terminally differentiated effector memory CD45RA+ cells. All donors qualified as healthy HIV-negative adults and had experienced no recent acute infections or vaccinations. The donor cohort consisted entirely of Caucasian adults residing in Nashville, Tennessee.

The chain couples TRBV6-5 to TRBJ2-1; 10 bases match TRBD2. This clonotype originated in a man in his thirties or forties in good health. The sequencing input was naive CD8+ T cells sorted from blood. The CDR3: CASSSGLAENNEQFF. The CDR3 DNA follows: TGTGCCAGCAGCTCCGGACTAGCGGAAAACAATGAGCAGTTCTTC.